One and the same sample provided the 26 T cell receptor beta chains below, sequenced in a study of T cells in Graves' hyperthyroidism and ophthalmopathy (dated by TCRdb to about 2019). Receptor amplification or capture employed multiplex PCR. Sequenced on an Illumina HiSeq 2000. Amplification of TCR beta CDR3 regions was carried out from RNA transcripts. A first-round RT-PCR of the TCR CDR3 used the HTBI primer set with the Qiagen OneStep RT-PCR kit. The public reads were reprocessed in TCRdb via fastp at Q25 and MiXCR, keeping in-frame beta chains. Identical CDR3 protein sequences are pooled into one entry, listed with their most common genes and DNA. In all, the sample holds some 140,000 distinct CDR3 sequences, and more than 20% of those were seen once. Of the sample, 67% is held by the ten largest clones. Sequenced: blood. The origin of the receptors is a woman in her forties or fifties with Graves' hyperthyroidism that later progressed to Graves' ophthalmopathy.

The table lists this clonotype with many counts. The V and J genes are TRBV30 and TRBJ2-2, with 7 nucleotides matching TRBD1. The CDR3 consists of 12 residues. V lost 2 bases to trimming and J lost 9 bases; unmatched junction nucleotides: 3. Germline-derived CDR1 and CDR2 are GTSNPN and SVGIG (reference sequence). The CDR3 here is CAWSPQGRELFF. The DNA for the CDR3 is TGTGCCTGGAGTCCACAGGGGAGGGAGCTGTTTTTT.

The chain recombines TRBV6-5 with TRBJ2-1, with 8 bases lining up with TRBD2. V shed 2 bases and J 5 bases; nucleotides not matched to a gene: 8. CDR1 and CDR2 (germline): MNHEY, SVGAGI. CDR3 length equals 16 residues. The CDR3 spells CASSYLTSALDNEQFF. CDR3 DNA: TGTGCCAGCAGTTACCTGACTAGCGCGCTCGACAATGAGCAGTTCTTC.

At least ten counts were recorded for this clonotype. The chain joins TRBV20-1 to TRBJ1-1; a weak D match, TRBD1 (6 bases). The CDR3 loop spans 13 amino acids. Germline CDR1 is DFQATT and CDR2 is SNEGSKA (reference sequence). The V and J ends lost 6 bases and 4 bases respectively, with 15 bases between them. The CDR3 sequence: CSAEGGFGTEAFF. CDR3 in DNA: TGCAGTGCCGAGGGGGGGTTTGGCACTGAAGCTTTCTTT.

This clonotype was seen a handful of times. The gene calls are TRBV5-1 and TRBJ1-4, with a possible D match to TRBD1 (5 bases). CDR1 SGHRS and CDR2 YFSETQ come from the germline V gene. V shed 4 bases and J shed 7 bases, with 17 bases lying between them. The CDR3 runs to 15 residues. The CDR3 here is CASSSPGQGGEKLFF. In DNA form, the CDR3 reads TGCGCCAGCAGCAGCCCGGGGCAGGGAGGTGAAAAACTGTTTTTT.

This clonotype was counted at least ten times. The V gene is TRBV4-1, the J gene TRBJ2-7; 9 nucleotides align to TRBD2. This CDR3 contains 16 residues. V shed 3 bases and J 2 bases; nucleotides not matched to a gene: 8. Germline values: CDR1 MGHRA, CDR2 YSYEKL. The CDR3 region has the DNA TGCGCCAGCAGCCACCTAAGGGCGGGAGGGCCCTACGAGCAGTACTTC. This gives the protein CASSHLRAGGPYEQYF.

This chain links TRBV20-1 with TRBJ2-1, with TRBD2 matching 8 bases. Germline trimming cut 5 bases from V and 8 bases from J; bases unmatched to any gene: 11. The CDR3 has 14 amino acids. Looked up from germline, CDR1 is DFQATT and CDR2 is SNEGSKA (reference sequence). For the CDR3, the DNA is TGCAGTGCTCCTCTAGCGGGCCCGGGGTATGAGCAGTTCTTC. As protein: CSAPLAGPGYEQFF.

In its sample, this clonotype was seen many times. V and J are TRBV28 and TRBJ1-2; D might be TRBD1 (6 bases). The germline V gene encodes CDR1 MDHEN and CDR2 SYDVKM. The V and J ends lost 4 bases and 5 bases respectively, with 17 bases between them. The CDR3 contains 15 residues. The CDR3 region is CASSSYRARGYGYTF. CDR3 bases: TGTGCCAGCAGTTCATACAGGGCTAGGGGGTATGGCTACACCTTC.

This clonotype appeared many times. This chain links TRBV2 with TRBJ2-5; D unresolved. This CDR3 is 13 amino acids long. The germline CDR1 and CDR2 sequences are SNHLY and FYNNEI. Trimming pared 6 bases from V and 2 bases from J, leaving 10 bases between. The CDR3 protein is CASRLRAQETQYF. The DNA of the CDR3 is TGTGCCAGCAGGCTAAGGGCACAAGAGACCCAGTACTTC.

The V call is TRBV5-6, the J call TRBJ2-5; TRBD2 aligns across 9 bases. Germline V gene data show CDR1 as SGHDT and CDR2 as YYEEEE. The CDR3 totals 14 residues. After removal of 2 bases from V and 5 bases from J, the junction contained 4 bases not matched to a gene. This chain's CDR3 is CASSFGLAGETQYF. The CDR3 DNA sequence: TGTGCCAGCAGCTTTGGGCTAGCGGGGGAGACCCAGTACTTC.

This rearrangement joins TRBV20-1 to TRBJ2-7; D uncertain. This CDR3 spans 13 amino acids. Germline V gene lookup returns CDR1 DFQATT and CDR2 SNEGSKA (reference sequence). Between the trimmed V and J ends, which lost 3 bases and 3 bases, there was a span of 12 bases. The CDR3 nucleotides are TGCAGTGCTAGTGAGGCACTACACTACGAGCAGTACTTC. Translated, it gives CSASEALHYEQYF.

This clonotype was recorded at least ten times. The chain carries TRBV6-6 and TRBJ2-3; D perhaps matches TRBD2 (6 bases). The germline V gene has CDR1 MNHNY and CDR2 SVGAGI (reference sequence). The CDR3 is 17 residues long. Trimming took 2 bases from V and 3 from J, leaving 18 bases between them. The chain's CDR3 is CASSYVAAGGGTDTQYF. The CDR3 coding sequence is TGTGCCAGCAGTTACGTCGCGGCCGGAGGAGGGACAGATACGCAGTATTTT.

This clonotype showed up many times. The V and J genes are TRBV11-3 and TRBJ2-1, with TRBD2 identical over 14 bases. The CDR3 has 16 amino acids. The V gene end was trimmed by 1 base and the J gene end by 6 bases; junction bases not matched to a gene: 2. The germline V gene has CDR1 SGHNT and CDR2 YENEEA. CDR3 sequence reads: CASSLGTSGRINEQFF. CDR3 coding DNA: TGTGCCAGCAGCTTAGGGACTAGCGGGAGGATCAATGAGCAGTTCTTC.

The chain recombines TRBV20-1 with TRBJ2-2; 10 bases agree with TRBD1. Germline trimming cut 3 bases from V and 6 bases from J; bases unmatched to any gene: 7. This CDR3 comprises 15 residues. Germline V gives CDR1 DFQATT, CDR2 SNEGSKA (reference sequence). The CDR3 DNA is TGCAGTGCTAGGCCTTCGACAGGGGGCTCCGGGGAGCTGTTTTTT. This gives the protein CSARPSTGGSGELFF.

This clonotype was detected ten times or more. CDR3 in DNA: TGTGCCAGCAGCCCTTACCGCGGGACTAGCGGAGAAATGTGGTACTTC. Translated: CASSPYRGTSGEMWYF. This chain links TRBV28 with TRBJ2-5; 11 bases map to TRBD2. Per germline, CDR1 MDHEN and CDR2 SYDVKM. The CDR3 contains 16 residues. V was clipped by 6 bases and J by 13 bases; unmatched bases: 19.

In its sample, this clonotype was seen a few times. In DNA form, the CDR3 reads TGTGCCAGCAGCCAAGGGGTCCGGGCGAACACTGAAGCTTTCTTT. Its translation: CASSQGVRANTEAFF. V and J are TRBV3-1 and TRBJ1-1; D is undetermined. Trimming removed 1 base from V and 1 base from J, with 10 bases in between. The CDR3 runs to 15 residues. The germline V gene encodes CDR1 LGHDT and CDR2 YNNKEL (reference sequence).

This clonotype was seen ten or more times. The V gene is TRBV2, the J gene TRBJ2-2, with D unresolved. CDR1 and CDR2 (germline): SNHLY, FYNNEI. The V and J ends lost 6 bases and 6 bases respectively, with 11 bases between them. This CDR3 contains 13 residues. The CDR3 bases are TGTGCCAGCAGGTACAACGGGCCCGGGGAGCTGTTTTTT. This gives the protein CASRYNGPGELFF.

This clonotype was seen repeatedly, ten times or more. V usage is TRBV5-5 and J usage is TRBJ1-1, with 12 bases that match TRBD1. J lost 1 base, V lost 4 bases, and 8 bases had no gene match. Germline assignment: CDR1 SGHKS and CDR2 YYEKEE (reference sequence). The CDR3 spans 17 residues. CDR3: CASSPSGQGARNTEAFF. In DNA, the CDR3 is TGTGCCAGCAGCCCGTCGGGACAGGGGGCGCGGAACACTGAAGCTTTCTTT. The full variable domain, completed using reference TRBV5-5 and TRBJ1-1, is DAGVTQSPTHLIKTRGQQVTLRCSPISGHKSVSWYQQVLGQGPQFIFQYYEKEERGRGNFPDRFSARQFPNYSSELNVNALLLGDSALYLCASSPSGQGARNTEAFFGQGTRLTVV.

This clonotype showed up many times. This sequence joins TRBV5-1 and TRBJ2-1, with TRBD1 matching over 9 bases. Germline CDR1 SGHRS, CDR2 YFSETQ. The CDR3 runs 15 residues. With 6 bases clipped from V and 0 bases from J, the junction kept 4 bases outside the gene matches. DNA of the CDR3: TGCGCCAGCACCCCACAGGGGGCCTCCTACAATGAGCAGTTCTTC. Protein product: CASTPQGASYNEQFF. Full variable domain (outside the CDR3, taken from reference TRBV5-1 and TRBJ2-1): KAGVTQTPRYLIKTRGQQVTLSCSPISGHRSVSWYQQTPGQGLQFLFEYFSETQRNKGNFPGRFSGRQFSNSRSEMNVSTLELGDSALYLCASTPQGASYNEQFFGPGTRLTVL.

This chain connects TRBV5-6 to TRBJ2-1, with 12 bases identical to TRBD2. The V gene end was trimmed by 2 bases and the J gene end by 4 bases; junction bases not matched to a gene: 13. Looked up from germline, CDR1 is SGHDT and CDR2 is YYEEEE. The length of the CDR3 is 19 residues. The CDR3 loop is CASSFGLAGGSLNYNEQFF. The CDR3 region has the DNA TGTGCCAGCAGCTTTGGGCTAGCGGGAGGGTCCCTGAATTACAATGAGCAGTTCTTC.

This clonotype was counted at least ten times. The chain has TRBV20-1 and TRBJ2-1; D unresolved. Germline assignment: CDR1 DFQATT and CDR2 SNEGSKA (reference sequence). Trimming stripped 0 bases from V and 9 bases from J, with 18 bases between. This CDR3 has 15 residues. Here the CDR3 reads CSARDRLKSLSEQFF. The CDR3 nucleotides read TGCAGTGCTAGAGATCGTCTGAAGTCTTTGAGTGAGCAGTTCTTC.

The sample holds a few counts of this clonotype. The junction and the germline gene differ at one end; a read error may be behind it. The chain joins TRBV28 to TRBJ1-5; no reliable D call. CDR1 and CDR2 (germline): MDHEN, SYDVKM. The CDR3 has 13 amino acids. CDR3 nucleotide sequence: TGTGCCAGCAGTTTGAAGCCGAATCAGCCCCGGCATTTT. Its protein product is CASSLKPNQPRHF.

Worth noting for this clonotype: A read error may account for a junction end that differs from germline. The gene calls are TRBV6-9 and TRBJ2-3, with 9 positions matching TRBD1. Germline CDR1 is MNHGY and CDR2 is SVAAGI. The CDR3 is 16 residues long. CDR3 region: CASSEGQGHSTDTQYF. Here the CDR3 DNA reads TGCGCCAGCAGTGAGGGACAGGGCCATAGCACAGATACGCAGTATTTT.

V usage is TRBV6-2 or TRBV6-3 and J usage is TRBJ2-7; weak D call: TRBD1 (6 bases). CDR1 and CDR2 from the germline V gene are MNHEY and SVGEGT. This CDR3 spans 14 amino acids. The V end lost 2 bases, the J end lost 0 bases, and 8 bases lay between the germline ends. Here the CDR3 reads CASSYLDSSYEQYF. The CDR3, as DNA: TGTGCCAGCAGTTACCTGGACAGCTCCTACGAGCAGTACTTC.

V is TRBV20-1 and J is TRBJ2-2, with 7 bases lining up with TRBD2. Germline loops: CDR1 DFQATT, CDR2 SNEGSKA (reference sequence). The CDR3 is 15 amino acids. Losses at the gene ends were 1 base for V and 0 bases for J; bases not matched to a gene: 2. The CDR3 nucleotides read TGCAGTGCTAGAGTGCGGGGGTCGAACACCGGGGAGCTGTTTTTT. Translation gives CSARVRGSNTGELFF.

V usage is TRBV10-2 and J usage is TRBJ2-7; D not resolved. The CDR3 covers 14 residues. Trimming took off 3 bases at V and 2 bases at J, with 11 bases between the two ends. Germline loops: CDR1 WSHSY, CDR2 SAAADI. CDR3 in amino acids: CASSEGAWTYEQYF. The CDR3 DNA sequence: TGCGCCAGCAGTGAAGGCGCCTGGACCTACGAGCAGTACTTC.

The chain links TRBV6-1 to TRBJ1-3; D is unclear. From germline, CDR1 is MNHNS and CDR2 SASEGT. The CDR3 consists of 13 residues. Trimming removed 6 bases at V and 0 bases at J, with 6 bases between. The DNA for the CDR3 is TGTGCCAGCAGACGATTCTCTGGAAACACCATATATTTT. Amino acid sequence: CASRRFSGNTIYF.